Each of the 14 T cell receptor beta chains below was sequenced from the same sample in a study of cytomegalovirus exposure and HLA in healthy donors. This PCR relied on a set of 60 Vbeta primers and 13 Jbeta primers. Only in-frame clones appear in the TCRdb table, and some are missing; sequencing was by immunoSEQ multiplex PCR. Of over 95,000 clones in the sample, 65% to 80% were seen once. Specimen: PBMCs. The receptors come from a middle-aged man in good health and CMV-seropositive.

V gene TRBV7-9 combines with J gene TRBJ2-2; D ambiguous. Germline values: CDR1 SEHNR, CDR2 FQNEAQ (reference sequence). The CDR3 has 13 amino acids. Trimming stripped 2 bases from V and 4 bases from J, with 5 bases between. Here the CDR3 reads CASSLQSTGELFF. The CDR3 nucleotides are TGTGCCAGCAGCTTACAATCCACCGGGGAGCTGTTTTTT.

The chain recombines TRBV6-6 with TRBJ1-4, with a tentative D call TRBD1 (6 bases). Trimming cost V 8 bases and J 7 bases, with 17 bases left between them. Looked up from germline, CDR1 is MNHNY and CDR2 is SVGAGI (reference sequence). This CDR3 has 14 amino acids. DNA for the CDR3: TGTGCCAGCGAACTGTACAGGGAGGGTGAAAAACTGTTTTTT. Translated, it gives CASELYREGEKLFF.

The rearrangement joins TRBV5-1 to TRBJ2-3, with 7 bases identical to TRBD1. Germline trimming cut 4 bases from V and 0 bases from J; bases unmatched to any gene: 8. The CDR3 sequence is 16 residues long. Germline CDR1 reads SGHRS; CDR2 reads YFSETQ. Here the CDR3 reads CASSPPRDRSTDTQYF. DNA of the CDR3: TGCGCCAGCAGCCCGCCCCGGGACAGAAGCACAGATACGCAGTATTTT.

The count of this clone is one. The V call is TRBV7-6, the J call TRBJ2-7; tentatively, D is TRBD1 (5 bases). V lost 5 bases, J lost 0 bases, and 14 bases lay in between. CDR1 is SGHVS and CDR2 is FNYEAQ in the germline V gene. The CDR3 spans 15 residues. This CDR3 reads CASSPLLDTSYEQYF. CDR3 bases: TGTGCCAGCAGCCCGCTTCTGGACACCTCCTACGAGCAGTACTTC.

Concerning this clone: At one boundary the junction diverges from the germline segment, which might be a read error. J is TRBJ2-6 and V is TRBV28; D is perhaps TRBD2 (7 bases). CDR1 and CDR2 (germline): MDHEN, SYDVKM. This CDR3 contains 15 residues. The CDR3 reads CASSGRVAGANGLTF. CDR3 nucleotides: TGTGCCAGCAGTGGGCGGGTGGCGGGGGCCAACGGCCTGACTTTC.

In this sample, this clone turned up a few times. The chain recombines TRBV28 with TRBJ1-6, with 7 bases fitting TRBD1. There are 16 residues in the CDR3. The ends lost 6 bases at V and 6 bases at J; junction bases unmatched: 11. From germline, CDR1 is MDHEN and CDR2 SYDVKM. For the CDR3, the DNA is TGTGCCAGCAGACTACAGGGGACCCACAGTAATTCACCCCTCCACTTT. This codes for CASRLQGTHSNSPLHF.

This rearrangement joins TRBV28 to TRBJ2-5, with TRBD2 as a possible D gene (5 bases). The J call may be mistaken, given a closer DNA end match to TRBJ2-7. From germline, CDR1 is MDHEN and CDR2 SYDVKM. The CDR3 sequence is 14 residues long. CDR3 coding DNA: TGTGCCAGCAGTTTATATGCCGGGGTGTACGAGCAGTACTTC. The encoded protein is CASSLYAGVYEQYF.

V usage is TRBV19 and J usage is TRBJ2-1; 9 bases are shared with TRBD2. From germline, CDR1 is LNHDA and CDR2 SQIVND (reference sequence). The CDR3 runs 15 residues. V shed 9 bases and J 5 bases; nucleotides not matched to a gene: 11. As DNA, the CDR3 is TGTGCCAGCCGTACGTCAGCGGGGGGTAACAATGAGCAGTTCTTC. It specifies CASRTSAGGNNEQFF.

This clone was seen a single time. The chain carries TRBV6-1 and TRBJ2-7; 9 nucleotides align to TRBD1. J gave up 9 bases and V 6 bases, and 12 bases lay outside the gene matches. Germline V gene lookup returns CDR1 MNHNS and CDR2 SASEGT. The CDR3 is 14 residues long. CDR3: CASRIWGQGLGQYF. CDR3 DNA sequence: TGTGCCAGCAGAATATGGGGACAGGGCCTAGGGCAGTACTTC.

This clone is categorized as medium-sized. V usage is TRBV6-4 and J usage is TRBJ2-3; 11 nucleotides agree with TRBD2. The germline gives CDR1 MRHNA, CDR2 SNTAGT. The CDR3 is 15 residues long. Trimming removed 2 bases from V and 3 bases from J; junction bases left unmatched: 1. The CDR3 coding sequence is TGTGCCAGCAGTGACCTAGCGGGGGGTACAGATACGCAGTATTTT. Amino acid sequence: CASSDLAGGTDTQYF.

The chain is built from TRBV11-2 and TRBJ1-4; 7 nucleotides line up with TRBD1. CDR3 length: 16 residues. CDR1 is SGHAT, CDR2 FQNNGV, per germline. The V and J ends lost 5 bases and 4 bases, in that order; junction bases with no gene match: 10. The CDR3 coding sequence is TGTGCCAGCAGCCCCCGGGGACAGTCTCGTAATGAAAAACTGTTTTTT. Amino acid sequence: CASSPRGQSRNEKLFF.

The chain links TRBV7-8 to TRBJ1-1, with TRBD1 matching 7 bases. Germline assignment: CDR1 SGHVS and CDR2 FQNEAQ. The junction had 3 bases not matched to a gene; V was cut back by 4 bases and J by 4 bases. This CDR3 is 13 amino acids long. The CDR3 DNA reads as TGTGCCAGCAGCTCAACAGGGGTCACTGAAGCTTTCTTT. Protein: CASSSTGVTEAFF.

The chain couples TRBV11-2 to TRBJ1-3, with D possibly being TRBD1 (6 bases). Deletions cut 3 bases from V and 0 bases from J, with 6 bases between. This CDR3 is built from 14 residues. Germline-derived CDR1 and CDR2 are SGHAT and FQNNGV. The CDR3 DNA reads as TGTGCCAGCAGCTTGGACAGCTCTGGAAACACCATATATTTT. This gives the protein CASSLDSSGNTIYF.

The chain combines TRBV18 with TRBJ1-1, with unresolved D. Germline lookup yields CDR1 KGHSH and CDR2 LQKENI. The CDR3 is made up of 16 amino acids. The V end was cut by 3 bases, the J end by 6 bases, with 20 bases between. CDR3 in DNA: TGTGCCAGCTCACCCGATGTAGGACTCCGAGGACCTGAAGCTTTCTTT. Its protein is CASSPDVGLRGPEAFF.